This passage covers 22 T cell receptor beta chains from one sample sequenced in a study of blood T cell repertoires in COVID-19. Generated by immunoSEQ multiplex PCR, the TCRdb table keeps only in-frame clones and is missing some. The sample lists a few hundred thousand clones; 87% were seen once. The sequencing input was PBMCs or T cells enriched from blood (not recorded which). The receptor source for this set is a woman aged 18-30 years who had recovered from COVID-19.

The genes are TRBV18 and TRBJ1-1; TRBD1 might be the D (6 bases). This CDR3 is built from 15 residues. Germline loops: CDR1 KGHSH, CDR2 LQKENI. V shed 3 bases and J shed 1 base, with 12 bases lying between them. The CDR3 spells CASSPSARGNTEAFF. Written as DNA, the CDR3 is TGTGCCAGCTCACCCTCAGCCAGGGGGAACACTGAAGCTTTCTTT.

This chain uses TRBV19 with TRBJ2-2, with D perhaps TRBD1 (6 bases). The CDR3 consists of 15 residues. V lost 5 bases and J lost 3, with 13 bases in between. Germline V gene sequence: CDR1 LNHDA, CDR2 SQIVND (reference sequence). CDR3 region: CASSVKQGYTGELFF. CDR3 nucleotides: TGTGCCAGTAGTGTCAAACAGGGTTACACCGGGGAGCTGTTTTTT.

This clone was seen a few times. This rearrangement joins TRBV5-4 to TRBJ1-2; no firm D call. Germline CDR1 reads SGHNT; CDR2 reads YYREEE (reference sequence). CDR3 length: 15 amino acids. V lost 0 bases to trimming and J lost 3 bases, with 12 bases between them. DNA of the CDR3: TGTGCCAGCAGCTTGGGATCAGGTCTGCACTATGGCTACACCTTC. Amino acids: CASSLGSGLHYGYTF.

The V and J genes are TRBV6-5 and TRBJ2-7; 7 nucleotides line up with TRBD1. Per germline, CDR1 MNHEY and CDR2 SVGAGI. After removal of 5 bases from V and 0 bases from J, the junction contained 7 bases not matched to a gene. There are 15 residues in the CDR3. The CDR3 loop is CASSTGTVASYEQYF. The CDR3 region has the DNA TGTGCCAGCAGTACCGGGACAGTAGCCTCCTACGAGCAGTACTTC.

This clone was seen once. V is TRBV19 and J is TRBJ1-2; the D is unclear. The CDR3 runs 15 residues. Per germline, CDR1 LNHDA and CDR2 SQIVND (reference sequence). V was cut by 6 bases and J by 4 bases, with 18 bases left in between. The CDR3 spells CASRGGRPVSYGYTF. Here the CDR3 DNA reads TGTGCCAGTAGGGGCGGGCGCCCGGTTAGCTATGGCTACACCTTC.

This clone was seen just once. The chain employs TRBV6-5 and TRBJ1-5, with 8 nucleotides matching TRBD1. In germline, CDR1 is MNHEY, CDR2 SVGAGI. The CDR3 is made up of 16 amino acids. After removal of 3 bases from V and 7 bases from J, the junction contained 11 bases not matched to a gene. The CDR3 loop is CASSYDGDRGDQPQHF. In nucleotides, the CDR3 is TGTGCCAGCAGTTATGACGGAGACAGGGGCGACCAGCCCCAGCATTTT.

The chain uses TRBV29-1 and TRBJ2-7; 7 positions match TRBD1. CDR3 size: 14 residues. The V gene's germline CDR1 is SQVTM and CDR2 ANQGSEA. Trimming took 6 bases from V and 1 from J; bases not matched to a gene: 9. Written as DNA, the CDR3 is TGCAGCGTCGCCGGACAGGCCTCATCCTACGAGCAGTACTTC. Its protein is CSVAGQASSYEQYF.

As concerns this clone: This CDR3 is also generated by other DNA sequences in the sample. V gene TRBV7-2 combines with J gene TRBJ1-2; D gene uncertain. This CDR3 spans 12 amino acids. Trimming cost V 2 bases and J 4 bases, with 5 bases left between them. Germline CDR1 is SGHTA and CDR2 is FQGNSA. In DNA form, the CDR3 reads TGTGCCAGCAGCTTAATCGGCTATGGCTACACCTTC. It codes for CASSLIGYGYTF.

The chain has TRBV10-3 and TRBJ2-7; 7 bases fit TRBD1. The ends lost 6 bases at V and 5 bases at J; junction bases unmatched: 16. CDR3 length: 16 residues. CDR1 and CDR2 from the germline V gene are ENHRY and SYGVKD. This chain's CDR3 is CAIRGATGTVDNEQYF. The CDR3 nucleotides read TGTGCCATCAGGGGGGCGACCGGGACAGTGGATAACGAGCAGTACTTC.

This chain uses TRBV5-6 with TRBJ2-7, with 10 bases fitting TRBD1. J was trimmed by 4 bases and V by 1 base; bases with no gene match: 8. Germline V lookup: CDR1 SGHDT, CDR2 YYEEEE. This CDR3 contains 16 residues. CDR3 in amino acids: CASSLLGQGTWYEQYF. The CDR3 coding sequence is TGTGCCAGCAGCTTGTTGGGACAGGGGACATGGTACGAGCAGTACTTC.

The chain couples TRBV9 to TRBJ1-1, with a weak D call TRBD1 (6 bases). Germline CDR1 SGDLS, CDR2 YYNGEE. V lost 2 bases and J 6 bases, leaving 14 bases between the germline ends. The CDR3 extends over 14 amino acids. The CDR3 nucleotides are TGTGCCAGCAGCGTTAGTTGGACAGCGGCTGAAGCTTTCTTT. Its translation is CASSVSWTAAEAFF.

This clone was seen only once. The rearrangement links TRBV7-8 to TRBJ1-5, with TRBD1 as a possible D gene (6 bases). Germline V lookup: CDR1 SGHVS, CDR2 FQNEAQ. This CDR3 has 19 amino acids. V dropped 2 bases and J dropped 0 bases, with 20 bases sitting between them. Written as DNA, the CDR3 is TGTGCCAGCAGCTTACGGGGGGGCCAGGAGATATATAGCAATCAGCCCCAGCATTTT. Residues: CASSLRGGQEIYSNQPQHF.

The chain uses TRBV7-2 and TRBJ2-7; tentative D call: TRBD1 (5 bases). Germline CDR1 and CDR2: SGHTA and FQGNSA. V was trimmed by 1 base and J by 6 bases, leaving 16 bases between them. The CDR3 is 15 residues long. CDR3 bases: TGTGCCAGCAGCTTAGGTCACCGCATCCAGGGCGAGCAGTACTTC. Translating gives CASSLGHRIQGEQYF.

The CDR3 nucleotides are TGTGCCAGCAGCCCAGAGGGTGGCCGACCCGCCCTAGGTGAAGCTTTCTTT. It specifies CASSPEGGRPALGEAFF. This sequence joins TRBV7-6 and TRBJ1-1, with D hard to call. Germline-derived CDR1 and CDR2 are SGHVS and FNYEAQ. The germline V and J ends were trimmed by 5 bases and 7 bases, with 26 bases remaining between them. This CDR3 spans 17 amino acids.

V gene TRBV6-2 or TRBV6-3 combines with J gene TRBJ2-1, with 9 bases fitting TRBD2. The length of the CDR3 is 16 residues. Germline assignment: CDR1 MNHEY and CDR2 SVGEGT. V gave up 3 bases and J gave up 2 bases; unmatched junction bases: 5. The CDR3 loop is CASSYRPSGAYNEQFF. DNA for the CDR3: TGTGCCAGCAGTTATCGTCCTAGCGGGGCCTACAATGAGCAGTTCTTC.

The rearrangement uses TRBV18 and TRBJ2-1, with 12 bases fitting TRBD2. CDR3 length: 17 residues. The V segment lost 2 bases and the J segment 7 bases; nucleotides outside the gene matches: 9. CDR1 is KGHSH and CDR2 is LQKENI in the germline V gene. Here the CDR3 DNA reads TGTGCCAGCTCACCAACTAGCGGGAGGCTTGTCAGTAATGAGCAGTTCTTC. Protein: CASSPTSGRLVSNEQFF. The complete variable domain, with remaining parts taken from reference TRBV18 and TRBJ2-1, reads NAGVMQNPRHLVRRRGQEARLRCSPMKGHSHVYWYRQLPEEGLKFMVYLQKENIIDESGMPKERFSAEFPKEGPSILRIQQVVRGDSAAYFCASSPTSGRLVSNEQFFGPGTRLTVL.

This clone turned up a few times. The CDR3 loop reads CAWIPSKYEQYF. The CDR3 DNA reads as TGTGCCTGGATACCTAGTAAGTACGAGCAGTACTTC. The rearrangement uses TRBV30 and TRBJ2-7; D gene ambiguous. Germline values: CDR1 GTSNPN, CDR2 SVGIG (reference sequence). This CDR3 comprises 12 residues. V was shortened by 4 bases and J by 4 bases, with 11 bases between the two germline ends.

The sample holds a few counts of this clone. The chain recombines TRBV18 with TRBJ1-4; D unresolved. Looked up from germline, CDR1 is KGHSH and CDR2 is LQKENI. Between the trimmed V and J ends, which lost 0 bases and 7 bases, there was a span of 12 bases. The CDR3 contains 15 residues. The CDR3 here is CASSPPGGGSEKLFF. DNA of the CDR3: TGTGCCAGCTCACCACCGGGCGGAGGAAGTGAAAAACTGTTTTTT.

The V gene is TRBV29-1, the J gene TRBJ2-7; TRBD1 matches at 8 bases. Germline assignment: CDR1 SQVTM and CDR2 ANQGSEA. The CDR3 contains 14 residues. The junction had 8 bases not matched to a gene; V was cut back by 4 bases and J by 3 bases. CDR3 in amino acids: CSVGDRWELYEQYF. CDR3 DNA sequence: TGCAGCGTTGGGGACAGGTGGGAGCTCTACGAGCAGTACTTC.

This clone has just one count. V gene TRBV7-3 combines with J gene TRBJ1-2; 7 nucleotides match TRBD1. Losses at the gene ends were 5 bases for V and 2 bases for J; bases not matched to a gene: 8. This CDR3 has 15 residues. From germline, CDR1 is SGHTA and CDR2 FQGTGA. The CDR3 loop reads CASSPNRDSNYGYTF. The CDR3 DNA reads TGTGCCAGCAGCCCCAACCGGGACAGCAACTATGGCTACACCTTC.

This rearrangement joins TRBV30 to TRBJ2-6; D not resolved. Germline V gives CDR1 GTSNPN, CDR2 SVGIG (reference sequence). The CDR3 runs 12 residues. V dropped 8 bases and J dropped 0 bases, with 5 bases sitting between them. CDR3 sequence (DNA): TGTGCCATCCTCTCTGGGGCCAACGTCCTGACTTTC. Amino acid sequence: CAILSGANVLTF.

The V call is TRBV7-2, the J call TRBJ2-7, with 7 nucleotides matching TRBD2. From germline, CDR1 is SGHTA and CDR2 FQGNSA. V was pared by 5 bases and J by 3 bases, with 10 bases of the junction left unmatched. The CDR3 has 15 residues. The DNA of the CDR3 is TGTGCCAGCAGCCGGGGGGTCGACAGTAGCTACGAGCAGTACTTC. As protein: CASSRGVDSSYEQYF. The entire variable domain, with the rest obtained from reference TRBV7-2 and TRBJ2-7, is as follows: GAGVSQSPSNKVTEKGKDVELRCDPISGHTALYWYRQSLGQGLEFLIYFQGNSAPDKSGLPSDRFSAERTGGSVSTLTIQRTQQEDSAVYLCASSRGVDSSYEQYFGPGTRLTVT.